Presented here are 20 T cell receptor beta chains from one specimen sequenced in a study of blood T cell repertoires in COVID-19. Using immunoSEQ multiplex PCR, the repertoire was profiled, and TCRdb retains in-frame clones only, with some absent. The sample records about 270,000 clones, roughly 85% being singletons. Sequencing was done on a sample of peripheral blood. The source is a woman under 30 with acute or convalescent COVID-19.

The genes are TRBV2 and TRBJ1-1, with D perhaps matching TRBD1 (6 bases). Trimming took off 5 bases at V and 1 base at J, with 11 bases between the two ends. There are 14 residues in the CDR3. Looked up from germline, CDR1 is SNHLY and CDR2 is FYNNEI. CDR3 nucleotides: TGTGCCAGCAGTAGAAGGACAGAGAACACTGAAGCTTTCTTT. Translated, it gives CASSRRTENTEAFF.

The chain carries TRBV7-2 and TRBJ1-5; D is ambiguous. V lost 6 bases and J 5 bases, leaving 11 bases between the germline ends. Germline loops: CDR1 SGHTA, CDR2 FQGNSA. This CDR3 comprises 13 residues. CDR3 region: CASSYSGDQPQHF. The CDR3, as DNA: TGTGCCAGCAGTTACAGCGGGGATCAGCCCCAGCATTTT.

The chain couples TRBV7-9 to TRBJ2-7, with 7 bases fitting TRBD1. The CDR3 totals 12 residues. After removal of 9 bases from V and 6 bases from J, the junction contained 8 bases not matched to a gene. The germline CDR1 and CDR2 sequences are SEHNR and FQNEAQ (reference sequence). The DNA for the CDR3 is TGTGCCAGTGGGGGTAGGGGGCTCGAGCAGTACTTC. Its translation: CASGGRGLEQYF. The entire variable domain, with the rest obtained from reference TRBV7-9 and TRBJ2-7, is as follows: DTGVSQNPRHKITKRGQNVTFRCDPISEHNRLYWYRQTLGQGPEFLTYFQNEAQLEKSRLLSDRFSAERPKGSFSTLEIQRTEQGDSAMYLCASGGRGLEQYFGPGTRLTVT.

CDR3 in amino acids: CASSYHDSAREQFF. The CDR3 nucleotides read TGTGCCAGCAGTTACCACGACTCGGCACGGGAGCAGTTCTTC. V and J are TRBV6-5 and TRBJ2-1; D uncertain. CDR1 is MNHEY and CDR2 is SVGAGI in the germline V gene. With 2 bases removed from V and 10 bases from J, the gap between germline ends came to 15 bases. The CDR3 is 14 residues long.

The CDR3 DNA sequence: TGCGCCAGCAGCCAAGACCCGGTCATGAACACTGAAGCTTTCTTT. It encodes CASSQDPVMNTEAFF. The chain has TRBV4-3 and TRBJ1-1; D gene ambiguous. The length of the CDR3 is 15 residues. V was clipped by 0 bases and J by 0 bases, with 8 bases between them. Germline loops: CDR1 LGHNA, CDR2 YSLEER.

This clone was observed once. The chain recombines TRBV2 with TRBJ2-5, with D tentatively TRBD1 (6 bases). Deletions cut 2 bases from V and 5 bases from J, with 12 bases between. CDR3 length equals 14 residues. Germline CDR1 and CDR2: SNHLY and FYNNEI. CDR3 protein: CASSEWSQGETQYF. The CDR3 DNA follows: TGTGCCAGCAGTGAATGGTCCCAGGGGGAGACCCAGTACTTC. The whole variable domain, filled in from reference TRBV2 and TRBJ2-5, reads EPEVTQTPSHQVTQMGQEVILRCVPISNHLYFYWYRQILGQKVEFLVSFYNNEISEKSEIFDDQFSVERPDGSNFTLKIRSTKLEDSAMYFCASSEWSQGETQYFGPGTRLLVL.

The chain links TRBV5-1 to TRBJ2-3, with D unclear. V was cut by 0 bases and J by 3 bases, with 14 bases left in between. This CDR3 contains 16 residues. CDR1 and CDR2 (germline): SGHRS, YFSETQ. CDR3 in amino acids: CASSLGLRFETDTQYF. The DNA of the CDR3 is TGCGCCAGCAGCTTGGGACTCCGCTTTGAGACAGATACGCAGTATTTT.

This rearrangement joins TRBV5-1 to TRBJ2-7; 7 positions agree with TRBD1. Germline loops: CDR1 SGHRS, CDR2 YFSETQ. V gave up 2 bases and J gave up 6 bases; unmatched junction bases: 5. CDR3 length equals 13 residues. CDR3 sequence (DNA): TGCGCCAGCAGCTTAGGGCAGGGGGTCGAGCAGTACTTC. Translating gives CASSLGQGVEQYF.

V is TRBV7-9 and J is TRBJ1-4; D might be TRBD1 (6 bases). Per germline, CDR1 SEHNR and CDR2 FQNEAQ (reference sequence). This CDR3 contains 15 residues. Deletions cut 5 bases from V and 0 bases from J, with 10 bases between. The CDR3 DNA follows: TGTGCCAGCAGCCCCAGGACAGCAACTAATGAAAAACTGTTTTTT. Translating gives CASSPRTATNEKLFF.

The chain recombines TRBV11-3 with TRBJ2-1, with 8 nucleotides matching TRBD1. CDR1 and CDR2 from the germline V gene are SGHNT and YENEEA. The CDR3 length is 14 residues. The trim removed 5 bases at V and 3 bases at J, leaving 3 bases unmatched. Written as DNA, the CDR3 is TGTGCCAGCAGCCCGGGACAGGACTACAATGAGCAGTTCTTC. Translation: CASSPGQDYNEQFF.

V is TRBV7-8 and J is TRBJ2-1; TRBD2 agrees at 7 bases. This CDR3 spans 15 amino acids. Germline CDR1 reads SGHVS; CDR2 reads FQNEAQ. Trimming cost V 5 bases and J 2 bases; bases outside gene matches: 6. The CDR3 sequence: CASSPPSGAYNEQFF. DNA for the CDR3: TGTGCCAGCAGCCCGCCGAGCGGGGCCTACAATGAGCAGTTCTTC. The variable domain in full, completed from reference TRBV7-8 and TRBJ2-1, reads GAGVSQSPRYKVAKRGQDVALRCDPISGHVSLFWYQQALGQGPEFLTYFQNEAQLDKSGLPSDRFFAERPEGSVSTLKIQRTQQEDSAVYLCASSPPSGAYNEQFFGPGTRLTVL.

Only a few counts were recorded for this clone. The J gene is TRBJ2-4, the V gene TRBV29-1, with TRBD1 matching over 7 bases. The CDR3 is 12 residues long. Trimming cost V 7 bases and J 9 bases; bases outside gene matches: 9. Germline V gene data show CDR1 as SQVTM and CDR2 as ANQGSEA. CDR3 amino acids: CSAYRGSGIQYF. In DNA, the CDR3 is TGCAGCGCATACAGGGGCTCCGGCATTCAGTACTTC.

This clone was picked up a small number of times. The chain links TRBV2 to TRBJ1-5; 10 positions agree with TRBD1. CDR3 size: 15 residues. V dropped 5 bases and J dropped 1; count of bases not matched to a gene: 2. Germline CDR1 is SNHLY and CDR2 is FYNNEI. The CDR3 protein is CASSRDRGSNQPQHF. CDR3 coding DNA: TGTGCCAGCAGTCGGGACAGGGGAAGCAATCAGCCCCAGCATTTT.

The J gene is TRBJ2-1, the V gene TRBV29-1, with a weak D call TRBD2 (6 bases). The V gene's germline CDR1 is SQVTM and CDR2 ANQGSEA. The CDR3 contains 14 residues. With 4 bases removed from V and 3 bases from J, the gap between germline ends came to 13 bases. DNA of the CDR3: TGCAGCGTTGTAAGGAGGGCCCTCTACAATGAGCAGTTCTTC. It encodes CSVVRRALYNEQFF.

V is TRBV6-6 and J is TRBJ2-1, with 8 nucleotides matching TRBD2. Trimming at V came to 6 bases and at J to 8 bases, leaving 6 bases not matched to a gene. The germline V gene has CDR1 MNHNY and CDR2 SVGAGI (reference sequence). The CDR3 loop spans 13 amino acids. CDR3 bases: TGTGCCAGCAGCCAGCGGGAGATGTATGAGCAGTTCTTC. Translation gives CASSQREMYEQFF.

The CDR3 reads CATSDRTGRTGELFF. The CDR3 nucleotides are TGTGCCACCAGTGATCGGACAGGGAGGACCGGGGAGCTGTTTTTT. The rearrangement joins TRBV24-1 to TRBJ2-2, with 8 nucleotides matching TRBD1. The CDR3 contains 15 residues. V shed 3 bases, J shed 5 bases, and the junction held 4 bases outside the gene matches. CDR1 KGHDR and CDR2 SFDVKD come from the germline V gene.

V and J are TRBV7-2 and TRBJ2-3; 7 bases align to TRBD2. J lost 2 bases, V lost 2 bases, and 7 bases had no gene match. Per the germline V gene, CDR1 is SGHTA and CDR2 is FQGNSA. The CDR3 covers 16 residues. The CDR3 here is CASSLHGGGPTDTQYF. Written as DNA, the CDR3 is TGTGCCAGCAGCTTACATGGGGGGGGACCCACAGATACGCAGTATTTT.

The genes are TRBV28 and TRBJ2-2; possible D gene TRBD2, 6 bases. Trimming left V 3 bases short and J 0 bases short, with 8 bases between. This CDR3 comprises 15 residues. CDR1 MDHEN and CDR2 SYDVKM come from the germline V gene. The CDR3 DNA sequence: TGTGCCAGCAGTTTGGGGGGTTCGAACACCGGGGAGCTGTTTTTT. The encoded protein is CASSLGGSNTGELFF.

The chain recombines TRBV15 with TRBJ2-5; TRBD2 is a possible D gene (7 bases). The germline V gene has CDR1 LNHNV and CDR2 YYDKDF (reference sequence). V lost 5 bases, J lost 5 bases, and 12 bases lay in between. CDR3 length: 13 amino acids. CDR3 loop: CATSVWGGETQYF. DNA of the CDR3: TGTGCCACCAGCGTTTGGGGGGGCGAGACCCAGTACTTC.

The chain combines TRBV7-9 with TRBJ2-7; D gene uncertain. CDR3 length: 13 residues. Deletions cut 2 bases from V and 2 bases from J, with 7 bases between. Looked up from germline, CDR1 is SEHNR and CDR2 is FQNEAQ (reference sequence). CDR3 sequence: CASSLTLTYEQYF. The DNA for the CDR3 is TGTGCCAGCAGCTTAACCCTAACCTACGAGCAGTACTTC.